This T cell receptor (beta chain) was captured in a study of blood T cell repertoires in COVID-19. Background on the study: Samples came from the United States, Italy and Spain, spanning acute and convalescent COVID-19.

Per the original data handling: For nucleated cells, counts were estimated from reference gene primer amplification. The method was immunoSEQ multiplex PCR; TCRdb's version includes in-frame clones alone and lacks a portion of them. The V and J calls and the clone size are those of that table, but D and trimming were determined from the DNA. The sample lists around 220,000 clones; around 88% were seen once. What was sequenced was peripheral blood. This receptor was identified in a man between 18 and 29 years old with active or convalescent COVID-19.

The CDR3 sequence: CASSSGVAGGSDTQYF. DNA for the CDR3: TGTGCCAGCAGCTCCGGGGTAGCGGGAGGGTCAGATACGCAGTATTTT. This chain uses TRBV11-2 with TRBJ2-3; 11 bases align to TRBD2. V was clipped by 4 bases and J by 4 bases; unmatched bases: 7. Germline V gene sequence: CDR1 SGHAT, CDR2 FQNNGV. CDR3 length: 16 amino acids.